The rows below give T cell receptor beta chains drawn from one sample of a study of blood T cell repertoires in COVID-19. Only in-frame clones appear in the TCRdb table, and some are missing; sequencing was by immunoSEQ multiplex PCR. The repertoire consists of 65,000 to 90,000 clones, with 80% to 90% occurring once and the leading ten covering more than 4.5%. The sequenced sample was peripheral blood. These receptors all come from a woman aged 80 or over with active or convalescent COVID-19. Both conserved end residues are part of each CDR3. Fields, in order: J gene, clone size, V gene, CDR3 length, CDR3 protein. Clone size is not always given. Where it is, it says once, few, many or a class for expanded clones.

TRBJ1-3,-,TRBV3-1/TRBV3-2,16,CASSSYRDSSGNTIYF
TRBJ1-2,-,TRBV7-2,14,CASSLGQHTGGYTF
TRBJ2-7,-,TRBV11-2,15,CASSLEPVQGYEQYF
TRBJ1-3,-,TRBV27,16,CASSSYGTGTGNTIYF
TRBJ1-6,-,TRBV27,15,CASSLMSGVSSPLHF
TRBJ2-5,-,TRBV12-3/TRBV12-4,13,CASRGRGLGTQYF
TRBJ2-3,-,TRBV5-1,16,CASSFGAGGSTDTQYF
TRBJ2-1,once,TRBV6-1,15,CASSEGEGLVIEQFF
TRBJ2-6,-,TRBV5-1,16,CASSRGQGSGANVLTF
TRBJ1-1,-,TRBV18,17,CASSRQGTGRMNTEAFF
TRBJ2-1,few,TRBV6-5,14,CASSMSFSYNEQFF
TRBJ2-7,-,TRBV7-9,12,CASSPSNYEQYF
TRBJ2-7,-,TRBV7-9,15,CASSLVVGPTSEQYF
TRBJ1-3,-,TRBV10-3,14,CATSGLVSGNTIYF
TRBJ2-5,-,TRBV24-1,15,CATSAGTGYQETQYF
TRBJ1-2,-,TRBV29-1,15,CSVEVGPQGSGGYTF
TRBJ2-2,once,TRBV28,16,CASSFQGPPRTGELFF
TRBJ1-2,many,TRBV6-5,15,CASSYRNQGNYGYTF
TRBJ2-7,-,TRBV6-2/TRBV6-3,15,CASSYRSGSSYEQYF
TRBJ1-4,-,TRBV24-1,12,CATPAGGQGAQF
TRBJ2-1,-,TRBV18,15,CASSTGTSGYNEQFF
TRBJ2-7,-,TRBV3-1/TRBV3-2,14,CASSQGHYSYEQYF
TRBJ1-1,-,TRBV7-9,13,CASKGQGNTEAFF
TRBJ1-2,-,TRBV10-3,14,CAISATGANYGYTF
TRBJ2-5,-,TRBV12-1,15,CASGSLAPTQETQYF
TRBJ2-1,-,TRBV11-2,16,CASSLDIGRVFNEQFF
TRBJ2-1,-,TRBV6-6,14,CASSYSTAGVGQFF
TRBJ2-2,once,TRBV19,12,CASWRNTGELFF
TRBJ2-2,-,TRBV19,18,CASSRSVWQGANTGELFF
TRBJ1-1,-,TRBV5-1,16,CASSRNPGGRDTEAFF
TRBJ2-7,-,TRBV27,15,CASSKTGGENYEQYF
TRBJ1-3,-,TRBV19,14,CASIDRTSGNTIYF
TRBJ1-2,-,TRBV14,18,CASSQDSTGRASNYGYTF
TRBJ2-4,-,TRBV19,19,CASSSLRTGTGVAKNIQYF
TRBJ1-2,-,TRBV20-1,10,CSAPLYGYTF
TRBJ2-5,-,TRBV9,16,CASSVRSGRGQETQYF
TRBJ1-2,-,TRBV27,14,CASSTQQGTYGYTF
TRBJ2-3,-,TRBV11-2,13,CASSWTSPDTQYF
TRBJ2-2,-,TRBV5-4,16,CASSPTSDRNTGELFF
TRBJ2-1,-,TRBV24-1,16,CATSDLAGSGHNEQFF
TRBJ2-4,-,TRBV7-9,18,CASSLATPKGNWENIQYF
TRBJ2-4,-,TRBV6-2/TRBV6-3,17,CASSYLYTGATKNIQYF
TRBJ2-2,-,TRBV28,15,CASVLNRGNTGELFF
TRBJ1-3,-,TRBV28,15,CASSTPGDRGNTIYF
TRBJ1-5,medium-sized,TRBV7-2,15,CASSSGTGANQPQHF
TRBJ2-6,once,TRBV6-2/TRBV6-3,17,CASSQGQGKAGANVLTF
TRBJ2-3,-,TRBV3-1/TRBV3-2,21,CASSPKDWSPLRGSYTDTQYF
TRBJ1-1,few,TRBV28,14,CASRQGADWTEAFF
TRBJ1-2,-,TRBV24-1,15,CATSDADRGGYGYTF
TRBJ1-2,-,TRBV29-1,14,CSVGGGGGIYGYTF
TRBJ1-1,-,TRBV7-2,12,CASNQFGGEAFF
TRBJ1-4,-,TRBV30,17,CAWSTPTWTGTNEKLFF
TRBJ1-1,-,TRBV7-9,13,CASSSIGWGEAFF
TRBJ2-2,-,TRBV7-9,19,CASSLGGWTGKLFPGELFF
TRBJ2-3,few,TRBV29-1,15,CSVDRGGGRRYTQYF